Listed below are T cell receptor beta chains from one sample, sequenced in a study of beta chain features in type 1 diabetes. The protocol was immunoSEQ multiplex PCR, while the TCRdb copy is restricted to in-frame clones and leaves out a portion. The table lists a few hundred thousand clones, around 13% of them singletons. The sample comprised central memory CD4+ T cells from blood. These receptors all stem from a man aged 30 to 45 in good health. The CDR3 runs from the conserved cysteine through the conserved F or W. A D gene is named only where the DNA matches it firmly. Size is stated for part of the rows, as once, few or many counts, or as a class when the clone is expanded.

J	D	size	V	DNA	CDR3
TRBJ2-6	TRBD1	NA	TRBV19	TGTGCCAGTCGACAGGGGTTCGGCCAAATCAACGTCCTGACTTTC	CASRQGFGQINVLTF
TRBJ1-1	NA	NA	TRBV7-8	TGTGCCAGCAGCCCTTACAGAATCCTTACGATGAACACTGAAGCTTTCTTT	CASSPYRILTMNTEAFF
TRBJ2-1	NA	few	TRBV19	TGTGCCAGTACCCCGAGTGTTGGAGAGCAGTTCTTC	CASTPSVGEQFF
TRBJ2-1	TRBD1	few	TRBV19	TGTGCCAGTAGTCTGAGACAGGGGGCCCATGAGCAGTTCTTC	CASSLRQGAHEQFF
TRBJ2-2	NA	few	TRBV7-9	TGTGCCAGCAGCTTAATGGGGGACACCGGGGAGCTGTTTTTT	CASSLMGDTGELFF
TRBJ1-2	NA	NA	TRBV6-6	TGTGCCAGCCAAGAAGGGGGAGGCTACACCTTC	CASQEGGGYTF
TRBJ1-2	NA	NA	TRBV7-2	TGTGCCAGCAGCTTAAATGCCGGCTACACCTTC	CASSLNAGYTF
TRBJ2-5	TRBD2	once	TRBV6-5	TGTGCCAGCAGTATTAGCGGGGGGACCCAGTACTTC	CASSISGGTQYF
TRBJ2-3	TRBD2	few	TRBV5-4	TGTGCCAGCAGCATCCTAGGGAGGACTAGCGGTAGCACAGATACGCAGTATTTT	CASSILGRTSGSTDTQYF
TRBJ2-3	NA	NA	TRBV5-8	TGTGCCAGCAGCTTCCAGCCGGGCAGCACAGATACGCAGTATTTT	CASSFQPGSTDTQYF
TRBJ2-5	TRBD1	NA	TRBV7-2	TGTGCCAGCAGTTATCAGGGGGCCAGAGAGACCCAGTACTTC	CASSYQGARETQYF
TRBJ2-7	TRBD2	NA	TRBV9	TGTGCCAGCAGCGTAGCGGCGGGGGGGCACTCCTACGAGCAGTACTTC	CASSVAAGGHSYEQYF
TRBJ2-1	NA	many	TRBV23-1	TGCGCCAGCAGTCAATCCCCGGGGGCCTACAATGAGCAGTTCTTC	CASSQSPGAYNEQFF
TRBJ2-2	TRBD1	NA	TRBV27	TGTGCCAGCAGTTTTTCGAGTATGGGACAGTACAACGGGGAGCTGTTTTTT	CASSFSSMGQYNGELFF
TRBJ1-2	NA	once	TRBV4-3	TGCGCCAGCAGCCCAGGCAGAGCTAACTATGGCTACACCTTC	CASSPGRANYGYTF
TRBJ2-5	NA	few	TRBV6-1	TGTGCCAGCAGGGAAATAACAGGGATGGGAGAGACCCAGTACTTC	CASREITGMGETQYF
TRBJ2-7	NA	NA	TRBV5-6	TGTGCCAGCAGCCACGGGGGATCCTACGAGCAGTACTTC	CASSHGGSYEQYF
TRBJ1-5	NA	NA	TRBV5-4	TGTGCCAGCAGCTTACACGGTAGCAATCAGCCCCAGCATTTT	CASSLHGSNQPQHF
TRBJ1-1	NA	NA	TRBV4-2	TGTGCCAGCAGCCAAGAGCGTGGGAACACTGAAGCTTTCTTT	CASSQERGNTEAFF
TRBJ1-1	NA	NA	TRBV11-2	TGTGCCAGCACCTATGGGGGGTGGAACACTGAAGCTTTCTTT	CASTYGGWNTEAFF
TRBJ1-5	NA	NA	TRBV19	TGTGCCAGTACCGAAAGCGGGTGGGCAGCAAGCAATCAGCCCCAGCATTTT	CASTESGWAASNQPQHF
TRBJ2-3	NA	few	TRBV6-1	TGTGCCAGCAGTGAACGTGGACCCCCGAGCACAGATACGCAGTATTTT	CASSERGPPSTDTQYF
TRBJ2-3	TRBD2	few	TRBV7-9	TGTGCCAGCAGTACTAGCGGGAGCTGGGGTACGCAGTATTTT	CASSTSGSWGTQYF
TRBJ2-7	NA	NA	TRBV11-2	TGTGCCAGCAGCTTAGATCTAGGGTCCTCCTACGAGCAGTACTTC	CASSLDLGSSYEQYF
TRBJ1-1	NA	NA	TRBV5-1	TGCGCCAGCAGCGGGGGTCAGGGATTAGGGTGGATGAACACTGAAGCTTTCTTT	CASSGGQGLGWMNTEAFF
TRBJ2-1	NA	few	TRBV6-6	TGTGCCAGCAGTCCCACAGCGCAGATGAATGAGCAGTTCTTC	CASSPTAQMNEQFF
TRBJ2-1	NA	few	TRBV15	TGTGCCACCAGCAGAGATCGGGTGGTAGATGAGCAGTTCTTC	CATSRDRVVDEQFF
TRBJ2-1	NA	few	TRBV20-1	TGCAGTGCTAGGTCAGAATTCGAGCAGTTCTTC	CSARSEFEQFF
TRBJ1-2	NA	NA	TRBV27	TGTGCCAGCAGTCCCAAGGGGACATTCGGAGTCTATGGCTACACCTTC	CASSPKGTFGVYGYTF
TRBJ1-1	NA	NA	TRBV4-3	TGCGCCAGCAGCCGGGACATCTCGGGCACTGAAGCTTTCTTT	CASSRDISGTEAFF
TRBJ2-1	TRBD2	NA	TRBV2	TGTGCCAGCTCCTCCCCGGGGCGGGGGTTTAATGAGCAGTTCTTC	CASSSPGRGFNEQFF
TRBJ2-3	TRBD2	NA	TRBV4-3	TGCGCCAGCAGCCAAGATCCTAGCGGGAGTGGAAGAGATACGCAGTATTTT	CASSQDPSGSGRDTQYF
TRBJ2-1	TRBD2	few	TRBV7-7	TGTGCCAGCAGCCGGATAGCGGGGGCCTACAATGAGCAGTTCTTC	CASSRIAGAYNEQFF